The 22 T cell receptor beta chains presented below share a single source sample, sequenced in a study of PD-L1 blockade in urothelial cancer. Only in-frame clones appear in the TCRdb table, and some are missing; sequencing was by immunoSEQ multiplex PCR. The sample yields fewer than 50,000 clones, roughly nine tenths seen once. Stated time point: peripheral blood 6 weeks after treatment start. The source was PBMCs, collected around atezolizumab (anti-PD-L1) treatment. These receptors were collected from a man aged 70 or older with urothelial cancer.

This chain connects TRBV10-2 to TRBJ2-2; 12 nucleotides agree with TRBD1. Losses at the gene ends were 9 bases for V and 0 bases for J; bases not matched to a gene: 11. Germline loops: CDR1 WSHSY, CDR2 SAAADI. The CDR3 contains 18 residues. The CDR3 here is CASRPGTGGAPNTGELFF. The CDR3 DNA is TGCGCCAGTCGACCCGGGACAGGGGGCGCCCCGAACACCGGGGAGCTGTTTTTT.

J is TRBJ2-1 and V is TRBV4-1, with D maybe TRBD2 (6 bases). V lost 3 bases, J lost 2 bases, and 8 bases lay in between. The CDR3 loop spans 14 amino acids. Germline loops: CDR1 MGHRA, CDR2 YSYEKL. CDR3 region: CASSQGLAYNEQFF. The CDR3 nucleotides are TGCGCCAGCAGCCAGGGACTGGCCTACAATGAGCAGTTCTTC.

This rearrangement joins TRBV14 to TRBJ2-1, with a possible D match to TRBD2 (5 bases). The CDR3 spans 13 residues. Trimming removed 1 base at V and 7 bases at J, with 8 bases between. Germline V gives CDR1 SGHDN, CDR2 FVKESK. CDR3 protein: CASSQVRGNEQFF. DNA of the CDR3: TGTGCCAGCAGCCAAGTACGGGGAAATGAGCAGTTCTTC.

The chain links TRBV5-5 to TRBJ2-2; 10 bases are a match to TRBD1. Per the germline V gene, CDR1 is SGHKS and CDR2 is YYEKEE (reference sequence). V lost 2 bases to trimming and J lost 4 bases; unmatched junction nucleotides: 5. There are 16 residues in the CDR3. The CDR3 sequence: CASSLGQGGGTGELFF. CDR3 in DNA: TGTGCCAGCAGCTTAGGACAGGGGGGCGGCACCGGGGAGCTGTTTTTT.

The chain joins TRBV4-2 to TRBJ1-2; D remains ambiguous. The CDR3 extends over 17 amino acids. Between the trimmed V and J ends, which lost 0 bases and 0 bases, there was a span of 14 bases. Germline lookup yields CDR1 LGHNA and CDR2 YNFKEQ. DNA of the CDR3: TGTGCCAGCAGCCAAGAGTCCGTCCAGGCAGCTAACTATGGCTACACCTTC. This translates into CASSQESVQAANYGYTF.

Here the CDR3 reads CAWKPGGTEAFF. CDR3 sequence (DNA): TGTGCCTGGAAACCAGGAGGTACTGAAGCTTTCTTT. The J gene is TRBJ1-1, the V gene TRBV30; D is unclear. V was clipped by 4 bases and J by 5 bases, with 11 bases between them. This CDR3 comprises 12 residues. Germline CDR1 is GTSNPN and CDR2 is SVGIG (reference sequence). Full variable domain (missing parts from reference TRBV30 and TRBJ1-1): SQTIHQWPATLVQPVGSPLSLECTVEGTSNPNLYWYRQAAGRGLQLLFYSVGIGQISSEVPQNLSASRPQDRQFILSSKKLLLSDSGFYLCAWKPGGTEAFFGQGTRLTVV.

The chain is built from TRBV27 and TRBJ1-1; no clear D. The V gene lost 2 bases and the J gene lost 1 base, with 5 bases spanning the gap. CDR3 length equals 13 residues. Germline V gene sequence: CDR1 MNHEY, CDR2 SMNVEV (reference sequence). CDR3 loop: CASSLVRNTEAFF. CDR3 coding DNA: TGTGCCAGCAGTTTAGTGAGGAACACTGAAGCTTTCTTT.

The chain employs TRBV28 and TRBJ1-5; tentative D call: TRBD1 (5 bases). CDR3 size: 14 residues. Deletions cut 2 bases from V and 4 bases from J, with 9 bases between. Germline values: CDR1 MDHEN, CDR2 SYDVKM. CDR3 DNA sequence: TGTGCCAGCAGTTTAGGGGCCAGGAATCAGCCCCAGCATTTT. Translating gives CASSLGARNQPQHF.

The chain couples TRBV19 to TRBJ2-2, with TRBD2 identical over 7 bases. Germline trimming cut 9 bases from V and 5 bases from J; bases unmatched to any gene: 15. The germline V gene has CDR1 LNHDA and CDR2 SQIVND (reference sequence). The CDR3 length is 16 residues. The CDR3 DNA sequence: TGTGCCAGCCGAACGGCGGGAGTTACGAGGACCGGGGAGCTGTTTTTT. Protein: CASRTAGVTRTGELFF.

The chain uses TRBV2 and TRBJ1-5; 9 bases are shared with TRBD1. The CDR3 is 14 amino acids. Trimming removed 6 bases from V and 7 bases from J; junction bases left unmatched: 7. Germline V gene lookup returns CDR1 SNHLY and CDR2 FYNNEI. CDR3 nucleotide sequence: TGTGCCAGCAGCGATACAGGGGGCGGGCAGCCCCAGCATTTT. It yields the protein CASSDTGGGQPQHF. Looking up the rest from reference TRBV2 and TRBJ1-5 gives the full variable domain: EPEVTQTPSHQVTQMGQEVILRCVPISNHLYFYWYRQILGQKVEFLVSFYNNEISEKSEIFDDQFSVERPDGSNFTLKIRSTKLEDSAMYFCASSDTGGGQPQHFGDGTRLSIL.

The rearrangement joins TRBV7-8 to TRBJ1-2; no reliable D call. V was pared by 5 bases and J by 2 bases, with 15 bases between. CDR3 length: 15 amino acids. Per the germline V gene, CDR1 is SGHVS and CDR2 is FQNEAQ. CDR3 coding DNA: TGTGCCAGCAGCCCCCTCGGTGCTGTCAACTATGGCTACACCTTC. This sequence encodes CASSPLGAVNYGYTF.

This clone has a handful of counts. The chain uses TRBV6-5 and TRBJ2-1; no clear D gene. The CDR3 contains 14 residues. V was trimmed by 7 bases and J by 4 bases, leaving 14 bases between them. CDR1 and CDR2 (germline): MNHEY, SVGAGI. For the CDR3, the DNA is TGTGCCAGCAAGAACACCAACCAATACAATGAGCAGTTCTTC. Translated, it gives CASKNTNQYNEQFF.

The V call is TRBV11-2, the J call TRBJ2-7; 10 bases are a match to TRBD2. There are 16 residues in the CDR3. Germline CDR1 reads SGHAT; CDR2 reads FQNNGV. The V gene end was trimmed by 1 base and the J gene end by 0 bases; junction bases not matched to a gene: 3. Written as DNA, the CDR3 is TGTGCCAGCAGCTTAGTGGGACTAGCGAGCTCCTACGAGCAGTACTTC. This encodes CASSLVGLASSYEQYF.

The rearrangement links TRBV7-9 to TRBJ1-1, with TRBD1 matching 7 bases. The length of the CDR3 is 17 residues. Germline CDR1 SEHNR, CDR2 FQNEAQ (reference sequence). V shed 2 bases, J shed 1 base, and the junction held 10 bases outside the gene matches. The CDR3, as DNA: TGTGCCAGCAGCTTATTGTGGACAGGAGCTGAGAACACTGAAGCTTTCTTT. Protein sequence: CASSLLWTGAENTEAFF.

CDR3 DNA: TGTGCCAGCAGTCGACAGGGCGGTCGAGGCTACACCTTC. This translates into CASSRQGGRGYTF. The V gene is TRBV27, the J gene TRBJ1-2; 7 nucleotides align to TRBD1. CDR1 is MNHEY and CDR2 is SMNVEV in the germline V gene (reference sequence). With V trimmed by 5 bases and J by 8 bases, 8 bases remained unmatched. This CDR3 has 13 residues.

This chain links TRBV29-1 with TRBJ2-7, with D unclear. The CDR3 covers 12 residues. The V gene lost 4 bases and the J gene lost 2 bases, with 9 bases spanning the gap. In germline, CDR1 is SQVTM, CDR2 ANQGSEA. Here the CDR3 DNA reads TGCAGCGTTGCGGAAGCGACCTACGAGCAGTACTTC. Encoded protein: CSVAEATYEQYF.

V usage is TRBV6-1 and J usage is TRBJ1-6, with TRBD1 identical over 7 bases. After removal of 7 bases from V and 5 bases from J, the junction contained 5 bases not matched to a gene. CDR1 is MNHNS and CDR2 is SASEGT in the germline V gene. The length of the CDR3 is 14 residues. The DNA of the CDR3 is TGTGCCAGCACGGCCACAGGGGATAATTCACCCCTCCACTTT. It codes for CASTATGDNSPLHF.

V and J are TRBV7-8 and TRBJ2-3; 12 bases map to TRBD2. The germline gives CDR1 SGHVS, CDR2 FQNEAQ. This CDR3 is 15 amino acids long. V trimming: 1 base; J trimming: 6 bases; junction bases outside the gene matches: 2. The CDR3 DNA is TGTGCCAGCAGCTTAGGACTAGCGGGAGTGGATACGCAGTATTTT. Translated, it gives CASSLGLAGVDTQYF.

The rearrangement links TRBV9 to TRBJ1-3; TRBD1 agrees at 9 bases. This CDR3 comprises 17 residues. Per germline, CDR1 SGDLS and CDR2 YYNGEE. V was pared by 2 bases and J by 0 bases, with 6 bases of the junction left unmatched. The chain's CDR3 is CASSVGTGSASGNTIYF. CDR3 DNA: TGTGCCAGCAGCGTGGGGACAGGGTCGGCCTCTGGAAACACCATATATTTT. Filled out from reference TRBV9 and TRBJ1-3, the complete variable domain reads DSGVTQTPKHLITATGQRVTLRCSPRSGDLSVYWYQQSLDQGLQFLIQYYNGEERAKGNILERFSAQQFPDLHSELNLSSLELGDSALYFCASSVGTGSASGNTIYFGEGSWLTVV.

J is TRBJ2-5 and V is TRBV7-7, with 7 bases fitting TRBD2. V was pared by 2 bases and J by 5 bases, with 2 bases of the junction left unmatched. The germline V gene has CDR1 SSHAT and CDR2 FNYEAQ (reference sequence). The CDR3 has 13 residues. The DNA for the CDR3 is TGTGCCAGCAGCTTAAATAGCGGGGAGACCCAGTACTTC. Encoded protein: CASSLNSGETQYF.

CDR3 bases: TGTGCCAGCAGCCAACAGGCCGGGAGTACTGAAGCTTTCTTT. Protein product: CASSQQAGSTEAFF. The chain is built from TRBV7-3 and TRBJ1-1, with D possibly being TRBD1 (5 bases). The germline gives CDR1 SGHTA, CDR2 FQGTGA. Trimming took 5 bases from V and 5 from J, leaving 15 bases between them. CDR3 length: 14 amino acids.

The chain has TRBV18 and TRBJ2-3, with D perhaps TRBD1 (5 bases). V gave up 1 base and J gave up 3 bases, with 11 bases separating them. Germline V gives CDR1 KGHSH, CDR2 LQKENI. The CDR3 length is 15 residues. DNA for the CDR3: TGTGCCAGCTCACCACGGCAGGGTGGAACAGATACGCAGTATTTT. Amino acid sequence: CASSPRQGGTDTQYF.